Given below is one T cell receptor (beta chain) in context. This entry comes from a study of neoadjuvant anti-PD-1 for oral cavity cancer. TCRdb's copy holds only in-frame clones and misses some; the assay was immunoSEQ multiplex PCR. The sample has some 16,000 clones, roughly 66% seen once; the top ten hold approximately 3%. The TCR originated in a person aged 35-80 years with oral cavity squamous cell carcinoma. The material sequenced was PBMCs, taken before nivolumab (anti-PD-1) treatment.

The chain's CDR3 is CASSSKGTGWKNEQFF. The CDR3 DNA is TGTGCCAGCAGCTCAAAGGGAACAGGGTGGAAAAATGAGCAGTTCTTC. The chain has TRBV5-4 and TRBJ2-1; perhaps TRBD1 as D (6 bases). The CDR3 is 16 amino acids. The germline V gene has CDR1 SGHNT and CDR2 YYREEE (reference sequence). V was shortened by 3 bases and J by 7 bases, with 20 bases between the two germline ends.